The following is a T cell receptor beta chain sequence with its context. Its specificity is not known. The CDR3 consists of 15 residues. Trimming stripped 0 bases from V and 1 base from J, with 10 bases between. Germline V CDR1 and CDR2: MNHEY, SVGAGI. This specimen belongs to a study of T-cell reconstitution after alpha-beta-depleted transplantation in children. Findings of the study overall: Several hundred expanded graft clones reportedly were the source of alpha-beta T cells about two months after transplant. By one year post-transplant, T-cell counts and diversity largely arose from T cells that were newly produced. At day 60, the high TCRbeta diversity found in some patients originated from recipient T cells and thymic progenitors that had survived.

Unique molecular identifiers were built into the TCRbeta library. One entry per CDR3 protein results from TCRdb running MiXCR on the PCR reads. The sample holds about 830,000 distinct CDR3 sequences, approximately 15% seen once. The sequencing used PBMCs, mostly from graft donor cells, collected 360 days after TCRalphabeta/CD19-depleted stem cell transplant. The sequence derives from a male patient younger than 18 who had a stem cell transplant for acute lymphoblastic leukemia, so the T cells may come from the graft donor. J is TRBJ2-7 and V is TRBV6-5, with no clear D. CDR3 protein: CASSYSVALSYEQYF. The CDR3, as DNA: TGTGCCAGCAGTTACTCGGTGGCGTTATCCTACGAGCAGTACTTC.